This T cell receptor (beta chain) comes out of a study of T cell clones after liver transplantation. Across the study: TCRbeta sequencing after a pre-transplant mixed lymphocyte reaction identified graft-donor-reactive clones, later tracked in post-transplant blood. Study observations and caveats: Donor-reactive sequences fell more than third party-reactive ones, suggesting partial deletion.

Measured with immunoSEQ multiplex PCR; TCRdb has only the in-frame clones, and not every one. Of about 51,000 clones detected, approximately 71% appear once; the ten largest clones hold about 10%. Notes on this clone: The antigen remains unidentified.

V lost 5 bases and J lost 7; bases outside the gene matches: 20. The CDR3 contains 18 residues. Per germline, CDR1 SGHTA and CDR2 FQGNSA. This sequence originates from a human patient who received a liver transplant. Some of the T cells may derive from the graft donor. Sequences were derived from CD4+ T cells from blood, sampled more than 53 months after liver transplant. The chain combines TRBV7-2 with TRBJ2-5; 9 nucleotides align to TRBD2. Here the CDR3 reads CASSIQTSGPSGGGTQYF. Here the CDR3 DNA reads TGTGCCAGCAGCATCCAGACTAGCGGACCCTCAGGCGGGGGGACCCAGTACTTC.